This T cell receptor (beta chain) derives from a study of human T cells and chemical hapten exposure. TCRdb analysed the RACE reads with MiXCR anew, one entry per CDR3 protein. In the table there are 45,000 to 60,000 distinct CDR3 sequences, about an eighth of which are singletons. As to time point: patch test 3, about 24 weeks after DPC sensitization. Treatment reported: therapeutic diphenylcyclopropenone sensitization with weekly scalp DPC. The source was whole blood, collected in connection with sensitization to the hapten diphenylcyclopropenone (DPC). The TCR was taken from a man between 25 and 39 years old with alopecia areata. Some clones in this sample may be carry-over from other donors' samples.

The CDR3 reads CASSLTRRVDGTEAFF. In DNA, the CDR3 is TGTGCCAGCAGTCTCACCCGCAGGGTTGATGGCACTGAAGCTTTCTTT. The chain couples TRBV7-2 to TRBJ1-1, with D perhaps matching TRBD1 (5 bases). The CDR3 is made up of 16 amino acids. Germline V gene data show CDR1 as SGHTA and CDR2 as FQGNSA. V shed 6 bases and J shed 4 bases, with 21 bases lying between them.